A selection of T cell receptor beta chains follows, all from one sample in a study of CD8 T cells in ankylosing spondylitis. Each CDR3 protein is one row after TCRdb ran MiXCR on the 5' RACE reads. The data show about 400,000 distinct CDR3 sequences, with around 24% seen just once and about a sixth held by the top ten. The specimen was blood, either unsorted or a sorted T cell fraction (not recorded which). The receptors come from a male donor with ankylosing spondylitis. CDR3s include the opening cysteine and the closing phenylalanine or tryptophan. D genes are given only for firm matches. Only part of the rows carry a size: once, few, many, or a class if the clone is expanded.

j_call: TRBJ2-5
v_call: TRBV7-9
d_call: TRBD2
clone_size: .
cdr3_length: 16
cdr3_nt: TGTGCCAGCAGCTTCGGACTAGCGGGAGAAGGGGAGACCCAGTACTTC
cdr3_aa: CASSFGLAGEGETQYF

j_call: TRBJ2-7
v_call: TRBV3-1
d_call: TRBD1
clone_size: .
cdr3_length: 14
cdr3_nt: TGTGCCAGCAGCCATACAGGGGCGGCCCTAAGGCAGTACTTC
cdr3_aa: CASSHTGAALRQYF

j_call: TRBJ2-1
v_call: TRBV20-1
d_call: TRBD2
clone_size: once
cdr3_length: 18
cdr3_nt: TGCAGTGCCACGGGACTAGCTTCCCCCTCAAGCTCCTACAATGAGCAGTTCTTC
cdr3_aa: CSATGLASPSSSYNEQFF

j_call: TRBJ2-3
v_call: TRBV3-1
d_call: TRBD2
clone_size: .
cdr3_length: 15
cdr3_nt: TGTGCCAGCAGCCAAACTAGCGGGAATACAGATACGCAGTATTTT
cdr3_aa: CASSQTSGNTDTQYF

j_call: TRBJ2-2
v_call: TRBV12-3/TRBV12-4
d_call: .
clone_size: few
cdr3_length: 16
cdr3_nt: TGTGCCAGCAGCTCTCCCCGGGACAAGAACACCGGGGAGCTGTTTTTT
cdr3_aa: CASSSPRDKNTGELFF

j_call: TRBJ1-2
v_call: TRBV5-1
d_call: TRBD1
clone_size: .
cdr3_length: 13
cdr3_nt: TGCGCCAGCAGCGAGGACAGGGACTATGGCTACACCTTC
cdr3_aa: CASSEDRDYGYTF

j_call: TRBJ2-1
v_call: TRBV12-3/TRBV12-4
d_call: TRBD2
clone_size: .
cdr3_length: 14
cdr3_nt: TGTGCCAGCAAACTAGCGGGAGTGTACAATGAGCAGTTCTTC
cdr3_aa: CASKLAGVYNEQFF

j_call: TRBJ2-1
v_call: TRBV21-1
d_call: .
clone_size: once
cdr3_length: 17
cdr3_nt: TGTGCCAGCAGCAAAGGGGCATGGGTCGGGCCTTACAATGAGCAGTTCTTC
cdr3_aa: CASSKGAWVGPYNEQFF

j_call: TRBJ2-1
v_call: TRBV24-1
d_call: TRBD2
clone_size: .
cdr3_length: 17
cdr3_nt: TGTGCCACCAGTAGGGGAGCCAGCCAGCGGGGGTCCAATGAGCAGTTCTTC
cdr3_aa: CATSRGASQRGSNEQFF

j_call: TRBJ1-2
v_call: TRBV2
d_call: .
clone_size: few
cdr3_length: 14
cdr3_nt: TGTGCCAGCAGAAGGCCAGGGGAAAACTATGGCTACACCTTC
cdr3_aa: CASRRPGENYGYTF

j_call: TRBJ2-1
v_call: TRBV14
d_call: .
clone_size: .
cdr3_length: 14
cdr3_nt: TGTGCCAGCAGCCAAGAAATCTCTACCAATGAGCAGTTCTTC
cdr3_aa: CASSQEISTNEQFF

j_call: TRBJ2-1
v_call: TRBV7-8
d_call: .
clone_size: many
cdr3_length: 13
cdr3_nt: TGTGCCAGCAGCCCGGACAGTCACAATGAGCAGTTCTTC
cdr3_aa: CASSPDSHNEQFF

j_call: TRBJ2-1
v_call: TRBV24-1
d_call: TRBD2
clone_size: .
cdr3_length: 15
cdr3_nt: TGTGCCACCAGTGACCCTTCTAGCGGGAGGAATGAGCAGTTCTTC
cdr3_aa: CATSDPSSGRNEQFF

j_call: TRBJ2-5
v_call: TRBV12-3/TRBV12-4
d_call: .
clone_size: .
cdr3_length: 14
cdr3_nt: TGTGCCAGCAGTTTAGTTCGCCCGCGGGAGACCCAGTACTTC
cdr3_aa: CASSLVRPRETQYF

j_call: TRBJ1-1
v_call: TRBV4-3
d_call: TRBD1
clone_size: many
cdr3_length: 13
cdr3_nt: TGCGCCAGCAGCCAACCAGGGGGCAATGAAGCTTTCTTT
cdr3_aa: CASSQPGGNEAFF

j_call: TRBJ2-3
v_call: TRBV3-1
d_call: .
clone_size: .
cdr3_length: 14
cdr3_nt: TGTGCCAGCAGCCAGGGGGCCCTCGGAGATACGCAGTATTTT
cdr3_aa: CASSQGALGDTQYF

j_call: TRBJ2-3
v_call: TRBV5-1
d_call: TRBD2
clone_size: .
cdr3_length: 16
cdr3_nt: TGCGCCAGCAGCCGGACTAGCGGGAGCGAGGGAGATACGCAGTATTTT
cdr3_aa: CASSRTSGSEGDTQYF

j_call: TRBJ1-5
v_call: TRBV6-2/TRBV6-3
d_call: .
clone_size: .
cdr3_length: 14
cdr3_nt: TGTGCCAGCAGTCTCTTGAATAGCAATCAGCCCCAGCATTTT
cdr3_aa: CASSLLNSNQPQHF

j_call: TRBJ1-5
v_call: TRBV19
d_call: .
clone_size: .
cdr3_length: 13
cdr3_nt: TGTGCCAGTAGTGAGTATTTCGATCAGCCCCAGCATTTT
cdr3_aa: CASSEYFDQPQHF

j_call: TRBJ2-4
v_call: TRBV5-1
d_call: .
clone_size: .
cdr3_length: 13
cdr3_nt: TGCGCCAGCAGCCCGCAGGGTGGACTCATTCAGTACTTC
cdr3_aa: CASSPQGGLIQYF

j_call: TRBJ2-7
v_call: TRBV18
d_call: .
clone_size: .
cdr3_length: 15
cdr3_nt: TGTGCCAGCTCATCGCCGCCGGGACCCACTTACGAGCAGTACTTC
cdr3_aa: CASSSPPGPTYEQYF

j_call: TRBJ2-1
v_call: TRBV19
d_call: TRBD2
clone_size: few
cdr3_length: 15
cdr3_nt: TGTGCCAGTAGTAAGACTAGCCAAAGTAACAATGAGCAGTTCTTC
cdr3_aa: CASSKTSQSNNEQFF

j_call: TRBJ2-1
v_call: TRBV18
d_call: TRBD2
clone_size: .
cdr3_length: 14
cdr3_nt: TGTGCCAGCTCAGGTAGCGGGCGAGGTAATGAGCAGTTCTTC
cdr3_aa: CASSGSGRGNEQFF

j_call: TRBJ1-1
v_call: TRBV5-1
d_call: .
clone_size: .
cdr3_length: 16
cdr3_nt: TGCGCCAGCAGCTTGGTCTGGGGTCGGGATAACACTGAAGCTTTCTTT
cdr3_aa: CASSLVWGRDNTEAFF

j_call: TRBJ2-7
v_call: TRBV10-2
d_call: TRBD2
clone_size: .
cdr3_length: 16
cdr3_nt: TGCGCCAGCAGTGAGTCAAGGTCTAGCGGTACCTACGAGCAGTACTTC
cdr3_aa: CASSESRSSGTYEQYF

j_call: TRBJ2-1
v_call: TRBV7-3
d_call: .
clone_size: .
cdr3_length: 14
cdr3_nt: TGTGCCAGCAGGGGGGGACAGCATAGGGATGAGCAGTTCTTC
cdr3_aa: CASRGGQHRDEQFF

j_call: TRBJ2-7
v_call: TRBV6-2/TRBV6-3
d_call: .
clone_size: few
cdr3_length: 16
cdr3_nt: TGTGCCAGCAGTTACCGAAGTCCACTACGGGCGGGAGAGCAGTACTTC
cdr3_aa: CASSYRSPLRAGEQYF

j_call: TRBJ1-4
v_call: TRBV5-1
d_call: .
clone_size: .
cdr3_length: 15
cdr3_nt: TGCGCCAGCAGCTTGCTAATAGGGGCTAATGAAAAACTGTTTTTT
cdr3_aa: CASSLLIGANEKLFF

j_call: TRBJ2-2
v_call: TRBV2
d_call: .
clone_size: few
cdr3_length: 13
cdr3_nt: TGTGCCAGCAGTGTTGTCTACGCTGGGGAGCTGTTTTTT
cdr3_aa: CASSVVYAGELFF

j_call: TRBJ2-7
v_call: TRBV6-1
d_call: TRBD2
clone_size: once
cdr3_length: 14
cdr3_nt: TGTGCCAGCGGGACTAGCGGCGCCCACTACGAGCAGTACTTC
cdr3_aa: CASGTSGAHYEQYF

j_call: TRBJ2-4
v_call: TRBV7-2
d_call: TRBD2
clone_size: .
cdr3_length: 16
cdr3_nt: TGTGCCAGCAGCTTAGGGACTAGCGGAGGGGGAAACATTCAGTACTTC
cdr3_aa: CASSLGTSGGGNIQYF

j_call: TRBJ2-2
v_call: TRBV5-1
d_call: .
clone_size: few
cdr3_length: 14
cdr3_nt: TGCGCCAGCAGCTTGCCAGGAAACACCGGGGAGCTGTTTTTT
cdr3_aa: CASSLPGNTGELFF

j_call: TRBJ2-3
v_call: TRBV5-1
d_call: TRBD2
clone_size: .
cdr3_length: 18
cdr3_nt: TGCGCCAGCAGCTTGGAGGGACTAGCGGGAGGGCCCGCAGATACGCAGTATTTT
cdr3_aa: CASSLEGLAGGPADTQYF

j_call: TRBJ1-2
v_call: TRBV18
d_call: .
clone_size: few
cdr3_length: 14
cdr3_nt: TGTGCCAGCTCCCCAGACAGAACTCTGTATGGCTACACCTTC
cdr3_aa: CASSPDRTLYGYTF

j_call: TRBJ1-2
v_call: TRBV5-6
d_call: .
clone_size: few
cdr3_length: 11
cdr3_nt: TGTGCCAGCAGCTTGGCGGCTGGCTACACCTTC
cdr3_aa: CASSLAAGYTF

j_call: TRBJ1-1
v_call: TRBV12-3/TRBV12-4
d_call: .
clone_size: .
cdr3_length: 13
cdr3_nt: TGTGCCAGCAGTTTCTGGGAGGGCACTGAAGCTTTCTTT
cdr3_aa: CASSFWEGTEAFF

j_call: TRBJ2-3
v_call: TRBV5-1
d_call: .
clone_size: .
cdr3_length: 15
cdr3_nt: TGCGCCAGCAGCTTGGATGGTCTCGGCACAGATACGCAGTATTTT
cdr3_aa: CASSLDGLGTDTQYF

j_call: TRBJ1-3
v_call: TRBV6-5
d_call: .
clone_size: few
cdr3_length: 17
cdr3_nt: TGTGCCAGCAGTTACTCGGGGGAACCGAGCTCTGGAAACACCATATATTTT
cdr3_aa: CASSYSGEPSSGNTIYF

j_call: TRBJ1-2
v_call: TRBV29-1
d_call: .
clone_size: once
cdr3_length: 13
cdr3_nt: TGCAGCGTTGAAACTACCGCTAACTATGGCTACACCTTC
cdr3_aa: CSVETTANYGYTF

j_call: TRBJ1-1
v_call: TRBV5-5
d_call: .
clone_size: .
cdr3_length: 14
cdr3_nt: TGTGCCAGCAGCCCCGAGGGGGGGAGCACTGAAGCTTTCTTT
cdr3_aa: CASSPEGGSTEAFF

j_call: TRBJ1-5
v_call: TRBV28
d_call: TRBD1
clone_size: few
cdr3_length: 20
cdr3_nt: TGTGCCAGCAGTTTTGGGGACAGGGGGCTGTTGGATCGGATTGGTCAGCCCCAGCATTTT
cdr3_aa: CASSFGDRGLLDRIGQPQHF

j_call: TRBJ2-6
v_call: TRBV7-6
d_call: TRBD1
clone_size: .
cdr3_length: 19
cdr3_nt: TGTGCCAGCAGCCCAGTCCCAGGGGGCATAGGCTCTGGGGCCAACGTCCTGACTTTC
cdr3_aa: CASSPVPGGIGSGANVLTF

j_call: TRBJ2-3
v_call: TRBV7-8
d_call: TRBD2
clone_size: many
cdr3_length: 14
cdr3_nt: TGTGCCAGCAGCTCTTTAGCGGGAGCAGATACGCAGTATTTT
cdr3_aa: CASSSLAGADTQYF

j_call: TRBJ1-4
v_call: TRBV3-1
d_call: .
clone_size: few
cdr3_length: 14
cdr3_nt: TGTGCCAGCAGCCAAGGTGGTGGACACCACGAACTGTTTTTT
cdr3_aa: CASSQGGGHHELFF

j_call: TRBJ2-7
v_call: TRBV29-1
d_call: .
clone_size: .
cdr3_length: 14
cdr3_nt: TGCAGCGTTCGCCGAGGGGGGGAAGGCTACGAGCAGTACTTC
cdr3_aa: CSVRRGGEGYEQYF

j_call: TRBJ2-7
v_call: TRBV20-1
d_call: .
clone_size: .
cdr3_length: 13
cdr3_nt: TGCAGTGCTAGTATAGGGTCGGACTACGAGCAGTACTTC
cdr3_aa: CSASIGSDYEQYF

j_call: TRBJ2-2
v_call: TRBV25-1
d_call: .
clone_size: once
cdr3_length: 15
cdr3_nt: TGTGCCAGCAGTGAACCCGGGGTTTTGGGCGGGGAGCTGTTTTTT
cdr3_aa: CASSEPGVLGGELFF

j_call: TRBJ2-2
v_call: TRBV20-1
d_call: TRBD2
clone_size: .
cdr3_length: 14
cdr3_nt: TGCAGTGCTCGGCGGAGCGGGGACACCGGGGAGCTGTTTTTT
cdr3_aa: CSARRSGDTGELFF

j_call: TRBJ2-2
v_call: TRBV12-3/TRBV12-4
d_call: TRBD1
clone_size: few
cdr3_length: 15
cdr3_nt: TGTGCCAGCAGACAGGGGGCAAGGTACACCGGGGAGCTGTTTTTT
cdr3_aa: CASRQGARYTGELFF

j_call: TRBJ1-1
v_call: TRBV3-1
d_call: .
clone_size: .
cdr3_length: 14
cdr3_nt: TGTGCCAGCAGCCAAGATCTGGGAGACACTGAAGCTTTCTTT
cdr3_aa: CASSQDLGDTEAFF

j_call: TRBJ2-1
v_call: TRBV29-1
d_call: TRBD2
clone_size: few
cdr3_length: 14
cdr3_nt: TGCAGCGTTCGCCTAGCGGGAGGGCCCAATGAGCAGTTCTTC
cdr3_aa: CSVRLAGGPNEQFF